These T cell receptor beta chains were read from a single sample in a study of T cell repertoires in cytomegalovirus infection. Antigens of these TCRs are unknown. Via MiXCR, TCRdb re-called the reads, giving one row per CDR3 protein. This table holds about 920,000 distinct CDR3 sequences, more than 25% found once. Sequenced here: cultured CD8+ T cells from PBMCs, sampled from culture after CMV antigen stimulation. The receptors originated from a human donor in good health (CMV status not recorded). Some clones in this sample may be carry-over from other donors' samples. Both conserved end residues are part of each CDR3. The order of the fields is D gene, V gene, J gene, clone size, CDR3 DNA, CDR3 protein. D genes are given only for firm matches. For some rows the clone size is stated as once, few or many, or as a class when expanded; others skip it.

d_call: .; v_call: TRBV20-1; j_call: TRBJ2-7; clone_size: .; cdr3_nt: TGCAGTGCTAGAGATAGTGTTCGGGATCTAAGCTACGAGCAGTACTTC; cdr3_aa: CSARDSVRDLSYEQYF
d_call: .; v_call: TRBV5-5; j_call: TRBJ2-1; clone_size: .; cdr3_nt: TGTGCCAGCAGCTTTGTCCGGGGTTCCTACAATGAGCAGTTCTTC; cdr3_aa: CASSFVRGSYNEQFF
d_call: .; v_call: TRBV29-1; j_call: TRBJ2-5; clone_size: .; cdr3_nt: TGCAGCGTTGAGAGCGGACACGAAGAGACCCAGTACTTC; cdr3_aa: CSVESGHEETQYF
d_call: .; v_call: TRBV19; j_call: TRBJ1-6; clone_size: few; cdr3_nt: TGTGCCAGTACGCAGGGTCGTTCACCCCTCCACTTT; cdr3_aa: CASTQGRSPLHF
d_call: .; v_call: TRBV4-2; j_call: TRBJ2-1; clone_size: few; cdr3_nt: TGTGCCAGCAGCCAAGGACTGAGACTAGTAATTGCCTATGAGCAGTTCTTC; cdr3_aa: CASSQGLRLVIAYEQFF
d_call: .; v_call: TRBV7-6; j_call: TRBJ2-2; clone_size: .; cdr3_nt: TGTGCCAGCAGCTCCCCACAGGGTTTCACCGGGGAGCTGTTTTTT; cdr3_aa: CASSSPQGFTGELFF
d_call: TRBD1; v_call: TRBV20-1; j_call: TRBJ2-7; clone_size: .; cdr3_nt: TGCAGTGCTAGAGGACAGGGGTTGAGGGAGCAGTACTTC; cdr3_aa: CSARGQGLREQYF
d_call: .; v_call: TRBV7-8; j_call: TRBJ2-6; clone_size: few; cdr3_nt: TGTGCCAGCAGCTTAGGTGACCTGTTCTCTGGGGCCAACGTCCTGACTTTC; cdr3_aa: CASSLGDLFSGANVLTF
d_call: TRBD2; v_call: TRBV7-3; j_call: TRBJ2-1; clone_size: .; cdr3_nt: TGTGCCAGCAGTCCAGACGGGACTAGGGGGGGGTATGAGCAGTTCTTC; cdr3_aa: CASSPDGTRGGYEQFF
d_call: .; v_call: TRBV3-1; j_call: TRBJ1-5; clone_size: .; cdr3_nt: TGTGCCAGCAGCCAAACGGACAATAGCAATCAGCCCCAGCATTTT; cdr3_aa: CASSQTDNSNQPQHF
d_call: .; v_call: TRBV6-5; j_call: TRBJ1-3; clone_size: .; cdr3_nt: TGTGCCAGCAGGCAGGAAGGGTTCTCTGGAAACACCATATATTTT; cdr3_aa: CASRQEGFSGNTIYF
d_call: .; v_call: TRBV28; j_call: TRBJ2-3; clone_size: few; cdr3_nt: TGTGCCAGCAGTTTTGGGGCTAGCACAGATACGCAGTATTTT; cdr3_aa: CASSFGASTDTQYF
d_call: .; v_call: TRBV18; j_call: TRBJ1-1; clone_size: .; cdr3_nt: TGTGCCAGCTCACCCGAAGGCTGGACTGAAGCTTTCTTT; cdr3_aa: CASSPEGWTEAFF
d_call: .; v_call: TRBV7-9; j_call: TRBJ1-2; clone_size: few; cdr3_nt: TGTGCCAGCAGCTTGGAGGGGAGGCGAGGCTACACCTTC; cdr3_aa: CASSLEGRRGYTF
d_call: TRBD1; v_call: TRBV7-4; j_call: TRBJ2-5; clone_size: .; cdr3_nt: TGTGCCAGCCAGTTTATAGCGAGGACAGGGGTACAAGAGACCCAGTACTTC; cdr3_aa: CASQFIARTGVQETQYF
d_call: .; v_call: TRBV4-1; j_call: TRBJ2-7; clone_size: few; cdr3_nt: TGCGCCAGCAGCCAAGAGGCCGGACAGCCCGCCTACGAGCAGTACTTC; cdr3_aa: CASSQEAGQPAYEQYF
d_call: .; v_call: TRBV19; j_call: TRBJ2-3; clone_size: .; cdr3_nt: TGTGCCAGTAGTATTCCGGGACTCCCAGATACGCAGTATTTT; cdr3_aa: CASSIPGLPDTQYF
d_call: .; v_call: TRBV5-6; j_call: TRBJ2-7; clone_size: .; cdr3_nt: TGTGCCAGCAGCTTGGGTCGGGTCATCTCCTACGAGCAGTACTTC; cdr3_aa: CASSLGRVISYEQYF
d_call: TRBD1; v_call: TRBV12-3/TRBV12-4; j_call: TRBJ2-1; clone_size: few; cdr3_nt: TGTGCCAGCAGCGAAACAGGGGGCGCACGCAATGAGCAGTTCTTC; cdr3_aa: CASSETGGARNEQFF
d_call: .; v_call: TRBV27; j_call: TRBJ2-1; clone_size: .; cdr3_nt: TGTGCCAGCAGCAAAAACGACTACAATGAGCAGTTCTTC; cdr3_aa: CASSKNDYNEQFF
d_call: .; v_call: TRBV28; j_call: TRBJ2-1; clone_size: .; cdr3_nt: TGTGCCAGCAGTATAACGACAGGCTTCTCCTACAATGAGCAGTTCTTC; cdr3_aa: CASSITTGFSYNEQFF
d_call: TRBD1; v_call: TRBV7-8; j_call: TRBJ1-2; clone_size: few; cdr3_nt: TGTGCCAGCAGCTTAGCGACAGGGGTGTACACCTTC; cdr3_aa: CASSLATGVYTF
d_call: .; v_call: TRBV5-6; j_call: TRBJ1-1; clone_size: few; cdr3_nt: TGTGCCAGCAGCTTGGCCGTAGACCTTGGGAACACTGAAGCTTTCTTT; cdr3_aa: CASSLAVDLGNTEAFF
d_call: .; v_call: TRBV7-6; j_call: TRBJ2-1; clone_size: .; cdr3_nt: TGTGCCAGCAGCCTATGGGGGGGCGGGGATGAGCAGTTCTTC; cdr3_aa: CASSLWGGGDEQFF
d_call: TRBD1; v_call: TRBV5-5; j_call: TRBJ1-1; clone_size: few; cdr3_nt: TGTGCCAGCAGCATAGGGACAGGGGTGGGCACTGAAGCTTTCTTT; cdr3_aa: CASSIGTGVGTEAFF